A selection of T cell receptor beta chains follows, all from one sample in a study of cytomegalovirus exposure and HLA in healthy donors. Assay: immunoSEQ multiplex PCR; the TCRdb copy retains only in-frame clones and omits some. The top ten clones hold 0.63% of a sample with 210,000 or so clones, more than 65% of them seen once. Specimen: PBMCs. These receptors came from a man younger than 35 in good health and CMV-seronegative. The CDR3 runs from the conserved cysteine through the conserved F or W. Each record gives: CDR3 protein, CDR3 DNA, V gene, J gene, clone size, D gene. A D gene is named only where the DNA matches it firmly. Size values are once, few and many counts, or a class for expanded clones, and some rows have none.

CASSLLMTGYEQYF,TGTGCCAGCAGTTTACTCATGACAGGGTACGAGCAGTACTTC,TRBV27,TRBJ2-7,-,TRBD1
CASSLEGRGTEAFF,TGCGCCAGCAGCTTGGAAGGGAGGGGAACTGAAGCTTTCTTT,TRBV5-1,TRBJ1-1,-,-
CASSLRRGYEQYF,TGTGCCAGCAGCTTAAGGCGGGGTTACGAGCAGTACTTC,TRBV11-2,TRBJ2-7,-,-
CASSLTWQFGARTGVYGYTF,TGCGCCAGCAGCTTGACTTGGCAGTTCGGGGCCCGGACAGGGGTCTATGGCTACACCTTC,TRBV5-1,TRBJ1-2,-,TRBD1
CASSTQGAFGANVLTF,TGTGCCAGTAGTACCCAGGGGGCCTTTGGGGCCAACGTCCTGACTTTC,TRBV19,TRBJ2-6,-,TRBD1
CASRPDYQSTDTQYF,TGTGCCAGTCGTCCGGACTACCAGAGCACAGATACACAGTATTTT,TRBV18,TRBJ2-3,-,-
CASARLAGGSYEQYF,TGTGCCAGCGCCAGACTAGCGGGAGGGTCCTACGAGCAGTACTTC,TRBV18,TRBJ2-7,few,TRBD2
CASSRTAGRLNEKLFF,TGTGCCAGCAGCCGGACAGCCGGGCGCCTCAACGAAAAACTGTTTTTT,TRBV2,TRBJ1-4,-,-
CASSFRLYEQYF,TGTGCCAGCAGCTTCAGGCTCTACGAGCAGTACTTC,TRBV7-8,TRBJ2-7,-,-
CASRIIADGYEQYF,TGTGCCAGCAGGATCATAGCTGACGGCTACGAGCAGTACTTC,TRBV6-5,TRBJ2-7,-,-
CASSPERGLNYGYTF,TGCGCCAGCAGCCCCGAGCGGGGGCTGAACTATGGCTACACCTTC,TRBV10-2,TRBJ1-2,few,-
CASSPPVAGVYNEQFF,TGTGCCAGCTCACCACCGGTAGCGGGAGTCTACAATGAGCAGTTCTTC,TRBV18,TRBJ2-1,-,TRBD2
CASSEILPGTGELFF,TGTGCCAGCAGTGAAATTCTCCCGGGGACCGGGGAGCTGTTTTTT,TRBV6-1,TRBJ2-2,-,-
CASSPPAYNEQFF,TGTGCCAGCAGTCCCCCGGCCTACAATGAGCAGTTCTTC,TRBV6-5,TRBJ2-1,few,-
CASSPRTGGNEQFF,TGCGCCAGCAGCCCTCGGACAGGAGGGAATGAGCAGTTCTTC,TRBV4-1,TRBJ2-1,-,-
CASSYSWGSGNEQFF,TGTGCCAGCAGTTACTCCTGGGGGAGCGGGAATGAGCAGTTCTTC,TRBV6-5,TRBJ2-1,-,-
CASSLGTGGYTEAFF,TGTGCCAGCAGTTTAGGAACAGGGGGCTATACTGAAGCTTTCTTT,TRBV28,TRBJ1-1,-,TRBD1
CASRREYEQYF,TGTGCCAGCAGACGAGAGTACGAGCAGTACTTC,TRBV28,TRBJ2-7,-,-
CASSPRWGVNTEAFF,TGCGCCAGCAGCCCCCGTTGGGGGGTGAACACTGAAGCTTTCTTT,TRBV4-1,TRBJ1-1,-,-
CASSLTGDEQYF,TGTGCCAGCAGTTTAACAGGGGACGAGCAGTACTTC,TRBV6-6,TRBJ2-7,many,TRBD1
CASSVVSGFQETQYF,TGTGCCAGCAGCGTAGTCTCGGGTTTCCAAGAGACCCAGTACTTC,TRBV9,TRBJ2-5,-,-
CASSTVVQETQYF,TGCGCCAGCAGCACTGTCGTCCAAGAGACCCAGTACTTC,TRBV5-1,TRBJ2-5,few,-
CASSEPGKARGPTEAFF,TGTGCCAGCAGTGAACCTGGTAAAGCCAGGGGGCCCACTGAAGCTTTCTTT,TRBV6-1,TRBJ1-1,-,TRBD1
CATDRGRSGNTIYF,TGTGCCACGGACAGGGGGCGGTCTGGAAACACCATATATTTT,TRBV7-9,TRBJ1-3,-,TRBD1
CASKSTGINYGYTF,TGTGCCAGCAAATCGACAGGGATTAACTATGGCTACACCTTC,TRBV2,TRBJ1-2,-,TRBD1
CAWSVAGPPQHF,TGTGCCTGGAGTGTAGCGGGGCCGCCCCAGCATTTT,TRBV30,TRBJ1-5,-,-
CASSLGQPIQETQYF,TGCGCCAGCAGCTTGGGACAGCCGATCCAAGAGACCCAGTACTTC,TRBV5-1,TRBJ2-5,-,-
CASSLGGMNTEAFF,TGCGCCAGCAGCTTAGGAGGGATGAACACTGAAGCTTTCTTT,TRBV5-1,TRBJ1-1,-,-
CSSSFRGTGLGGYTF,TGTTCCAGCAGCTTTAGGGGGACAGGGCTTGGCGGCTACACCTTC,TRBV7-9,TRBJ1-2,few,TRBD1
CASRSGFRGVDEQFF,TGTGCCAGCAGATCAGGGTTCCGCGGGGTAGATGAGCAGTTCTTC,TRBV2,TRBJ2-1,-,-
CASRPQTGKIGSGNTIYF,TGTGCCAGCAGACCCCAGACAGGGAAAATTGGGTCTGGAAACACCATATATTTT,TRBV28,TRBJ1-3,-,TRBD1
CASSPRGPGTLRTFSGNTIYF,TGTGCCAGCTCACCAAGGGGTCCCGGGACACTCAGAACCTTTTCTGGAAACACCATATATTTT,TRBV18,TRBJ1-3,once,-
CASSPLLAGVRNEQFF,TGTGCCAGCTCACCACTACTAGCGGGAGTACGAAATGAGCAGTTCTTC,TRBV18,TRBJ2-1,-,TRBD2
CASFSPWGLTEAFF,TGTGCCAGCTTTTCCCCATGGGGGCTCACTGAAGCTTTCTTT,TRBV27,TRBJ1-1,-,-
CSAAQEGGGTEAFF,TGCAGCGCGGCCCAGGAGGGCGGGGGCACTGAAGCTTTCTTT,TRBV29-1,TRBJ1-1,-,-
CASSFSSPGLAKRYEQYF,TGTGCCAGCAGTTTCTCATCCCCGGGACTAGCGAAACGGTACGAGCAGTACTTC,TRBV27,TRBJ2-7,-,TRBD2
CASSLTGGRETQYF,TGTGCCAGCAGCCTAACAGGGGGGAGAGAGACCCAGTACTTC,TRBV28,TRBJ2-5,once,TRBD1
CASSSMGQLNSNQPQHF,TGTGCCAGCAGCTCGATGGGACAGCTGAATAGCAATCAGCCCCAGCATTTT,TRBV27,TRBJ1-5,few,TRBD1
CASSPSGGPSYEQYF,TGTGCCAGCAGTCCTAGCGGGGGACCTTCCTACGAGCAGTACTTC,TRBV4-2,TRBJ2-7,-,TRBD2
CASSQSQNYGYTF,TGTGCCAGCAGCCAATCGCAGAACTATGGCTACACCTTC,TRBV7-9,TRBJ1-2,-,-
CASSFGGSTDTQYF,TGTGCCAGCAGCTTCGGCGGGAGCACAGATACGCAGTATTTT,TRBV7-2,TRBJ2-3,-,-
CAWRAGTSGTYYNEQFF,TGTGCCTGGAGGGCGGGGACTAGCGGTACCTATTACAATGAGCAGTTCTTC,TRBV30,TRBJ2-1,-,TRBD2
CASSPTPPLAVEQYF,TGTGCCAGCAGTCCAACACCGCCACTAGCGGTCGAGCAGTACTTC,TRBV27,TRBJ2-7,once,TRBD2
CASHRSLNEKLFF,TGTGCCAGCCACAGATCTCTTAATGAAAAACTGTTTTTT,TRBV2,TRBJ1-4,-,-
CASRPPGAQKAFF,TGTGCCAGCAGGCCCCCGGGTGCCCAAAAAGCTTTCTTT,TRBV6-5,TRBJ1-1,-,-
CASSSAGWTNYGYTF,TGTGCCAGCAGTTCTGCAGGGTGGACTAACTATGGCTACACCTTC,TRBV27,TRBJ1-2,-,-
CASSSGGSNQPQHF,TGTGCCAGCAGTTCAGGGGGCAGCAATCAGCCCCAGCATTTT,TRBV28,TRBJ1-5,-,TRBD1
CASSSEAGGLYEQYF,TGTGCCAGCAGTTCCGAAGCGGGAGGGCTCTACGAGCAGTACTTC,TRBV27,TRBJ2-7,once,TRBD2
CASSRLAGGTREQHF,TGCGCCAGCAGCCGACTAGCGGGAGGGACGCGCGAGCAGCACTTC,TRBV4-1,TRBJ2-7,once,TRBD2
CASSFVGLGQGNSPLHF,TGTGCCAGCAGTTTTGTAGGGCTGGGACAGGGGAATTCACCCCTCCACTTT,TRBV27,TRBJ1-6,-,TRBD1
CASSLKAGGFSYNSPLHF,TGTGCCAGCAGCTTGAAGGCAGGGGGCTTCTCCTATAATTCACCCCTCCACTTT,TRBV5-6,TRBJ1-6,-,TRBD1
CASKPSGSSYEQYF,TGTGCCAGCAAACCTAGCGGGAGCTCCTACGAGCAGTACTTC,TRBV6-1,TRBJ2-7,-,TRBD2
CASSPQGGDTEAFF,TGTGCCAGCAGCCCCCAGGGGGGAGACACTGAAGCTTTCTTT,TRBV16,TRBJ1-1,once,TRBD1
CSSSPPRLAGENEQFF,TGTTCCAGCAGCCCCCCCCGCCTCGCGGGAGAAAATGAGCAGTTCTTC,TRBV7-9,TRBJ2-1,-,TRBD2
CSVCFMTYNEQFF,TGCAGCGTTTGTTTTATGACATACAATGAGCAGTTCTTC,TRBV29-1,TRBJ2-1,-,-
CASSQAKAGGLETQYF,TGTGCCAGCAGCCAAGCAAAAGCGGGAGGGCTAGAGACCCAGTACTTC,TRBV11-3,TRBJ2-5,-,TRBD2
CASSRYRGSYEQYF,TGTGCCAGCAGCCGATACAGGGGTAGTTACGAGCAGTACTTC,TRBV5-8,TRBJ2-7,-,TRBD1
CARPPEFWSTEAFF,TGCGCCCGCCCCCCTGAGTTTTGGTCAACTGAAGCTTTCTTT,TRBV23-1,TRBJ1-1,-,-
CASSSRQDRINEQFF,TGTGCCAGCAGCTCCCGACAGGATAGAATTAATGAGCAGTTCTTC,TRBV7-3,TRBJ2-1,-,-